These T cell receptor beta chains were read from a single sample in a study of cytomegalovirus exposure and HLA in healthy donors. Sequencing was performed with immunoSEQ multiplex PCR; in TCRdb, only in-frame clones are kept and a portion is missing. The sample lists about 110,000 clones; roughly 15% were seen once. Sequencing used PBMCs. These receptors were taken from a female donor in good health and CMV-seronegative. Each CDR3 is given with its conserved first and last residue. Each record gives: D gene, V gene, J gene, clone size, CDR3 DNA, CDR3 protein. A D gene is named only where the DNA matches it firmly. Only some rows state a clone size, as once, few, many or a class for expanded clones.

>-|TRBV4-1|TRBJ2-7|-
TGCGCCAGCAGCCAAGTGGGGCAGACCTACGAGCAGTACTTC
CASSQVGQTYEQYF
>-|TRBV4-3|TRBJ1-2|-
TGCGCCAGCAGCCAAGCTACAGGGAATAACTATGGCTACACCTTC
CASSQATGNNYGYTF
>-|TRBV2|TRBJ2-5|-
TGTGCCAGCAGTTACAGGGTTGGGGAGACCCAGTACTTC
CASSYRVGETQYF
>-|TRBV14|TRBJ2-1|few
TGTGCCAGCAGCCAAAAGAGGGGGTTGACCCACTCCTACAATGAGCAGTTCTTC
CASSQKRGLTHSYNEQFF
>TRBD1|TRBV28|TRBJ1-5|-
TGTGCCAGCAGTTTCCCAGGGGGCGGCAATCAGCCCCAGCATTTT
CASSFPGGGNQPQHF
>-|TRBV7-9|TRBJ2-1|-
TGTGCCAGCAGCGGGCCGGGACTGAAGTACAATGAGCAGTTCTTC
CASSGPGLKYNEQFF
>TRBD2|TRBV30|TRBJ2-5|few
TGTGCCTGGAGGAAGACAGGGACTAGCGGGACCCAGTACTTC
CAWRKTGTSGTQYF
>-|TRBV7-7|TRBJ1-4|-
TGTGCTAGCAGCTTAGGCAGGACAACTAATGAAAAACTGTTTTTT
CASSLGRTTNEKLFF
>TRBD2|TRBV9|TRBJ2-3|-
TGTGCCAGCAGTGCCATGACTAGCGGGAGTGATACGCAGTATTTT
CASSAMTSGSDTQYF
>-|TRBV7-6|TRBJ2-3|few
TGTGCCAGCAGCTCTCAGTGGAGCACAGATACGCAGTATTTT
CASSSQWSTDTQYF
>-|TRBV7-2|TRBJ2-7|-
TGTGCCAGCAGCTTAATCACTGCCGGACTTACGAGCCACGAGCAGTACTTC
CASSLITAGLTSHEQYF
>TRBD1|TRBV9|TRBJ1-2|-
TGTGCCAGCAGCGGATCGACAGGGGGCAGCTATGGCTACACCTTC
CASSGSTGGSYGYTF
>TRBD1|TRBV4-1|TRBJ1-2|few
TGCGCCAGCAGCCAATGGACAGGGGGCTATGGCTACACCTTC
CASSQWTGGYGYTF
>-|TRBV11-2|TRBJ1-1|few
TGTGCCAGCAGCTCCGGGAGGGGGAGCACTGAAGCTTTCTTT
CASSSGRGSTEAFF
>-|TRBV9|TRBJ2-3|few
TGTGCCAGCAGCGTAGGGCAGGGGCTTCTTGATACGCAGTATTTT
CASSVGQGLLDTQYF
>-|TRBV27|TRBJ1-2|few
TGTGCCAGCAGTCCGACGGGGGGGGATGGCTACACCTTC
CASSPTGGDGYTF
>-|TRBV10-1|TRBJ2-5|few
TGCGCCGGACTTGGACCCCAGTACTTC
CAGLGPQYF
>TRBD2|TRBV19|TRBJ2-1|few
TGTGCCAGTAGTCGGGGGGAGCTATCCTACAATGAGCAGTTCTTC
CASSRGELSYNEQFF
>-|TRBV27|TRBJ1-1|-
TGTGCCAGCAGTTTTGGGGGGGCGGCTTTCTTT
CASSFGGAAFF
>TRBD1|TRBV19|TRBJ2-7|-
TGTGCCAGTAGTACCGGGACAGCAGCGTTGTTCGAGCAGTACTTC
CASSTGTAALFEQYF
>-|TRBV4-1|TRBJ2-5|-
TGCGCCAGCAGCCAACAGGGATTGGAGACCCAGTACTTC
CASSQQGLETQYF
>-|TRBV4-1|TRBJ2-2|few
TGCGCCAGCAGCCAAGGAGAGGGGGAGCTGTTTTTT
CASSQGEGELFF
>TRBD1|TRBV4-3|TRBJ1-2|few
TGCGCCAGCAGCCTCAGGGGGACGTATGGCTACACCTTC
CASSLRGTYGYTF
>TRBD2|TRBV2|TRBJ2-3|-
TGTGCCAGCAGTTTAATACGGGAGGACCGAGATACGCAGTATTTT
CASSLIREDRDTQYF
>-|TRBV27|TRBJ2-7|few
TGTGCCAGCAGTTACGCGACGACAGATTTCCGACCCTACGAGCAGTACTTC
CASSYATTDFRPYEQYF
>TRBD2|TRBV13|TRBJ2-5|few
TGTGCCAGCAGCTTAGGGGCTAGCGGGGGATGGGGTCAAGAGACCCAGTACTTC
CASSLGASGGWGQETQYF
>TRBD1|TRBV6-5|TRBJ1-2|-
TGTGCCAGCAGTGAAACAGGGGTTAACTATGGCTACACCTTC
CASSETGVNYGYTF
>TRBD1|TRBV28|TRBJ1-2|-
TGTGCCAGCAGTCATCCCCGGGACAGGGGTGCGGGCTACACCTTC
CASSHPRDRGAGYTF
>-|TRBV7-2|TRBJ1-1|-
TGTGCCAGCAGCTTAGTTGAGGGAGGAACTGAAGCTTTCTTT
CASSLVEGGTEAFF